The clone carrying this T cell receptor beta chain was counted many times. Its matching antigen is unknown. This sample is part of a study of T cells in Graves' hyperthyroidism and ophthalmopathy. Patients showing uncontrolled infection, other autoimmune disease, pregnancy or lactation were ineligible. Diagnosis rested on symptoms, serum thyroxine and TRAb, thyroid ultrasound, and orbital computed tomography. Amplified regions were TCR beta CDR3 sequences from RNA transcripts. The TCR CDR3 first-round RT-PCR relied on the HTBI primer set. TCRdb ran MiXCR on the multiplex PCR reads and lists one entry per CDR3 protein. The repertoire consists of some 350,000 distinct CDR3 sequences, with 13% to 15% occurring once and the leading ten covering about 20%. The CDR3 consists of 13 residues. Germline V gene data show CDR1 as MNHEY and CDR2 as SVGEGT. The V end lost 7 bases, the J end lost 4 bases, and 11 bases lay between the germline ends.

Study results and caveats: Also found in blood were most expanded thyroid clonotypes above 0.001. A model using 13 V-J features told ophthalmopathy apart from stable hyperthyroidism.

The sequencing input was blood. The receptor's source is a woman aged 55-70 years with Graves' ophthalmopathy. This chain joins TRBV6-2 or TRBV6-3 and TRBJ1-5, with D perhaps TRBD1 (6 bases). CDR3 region: CASKDRRNQPQHF. The DNA for the CDR3 is TGTGCCAGCAAAGACAGGCGGAATCAGCCCCAGCATTTT.